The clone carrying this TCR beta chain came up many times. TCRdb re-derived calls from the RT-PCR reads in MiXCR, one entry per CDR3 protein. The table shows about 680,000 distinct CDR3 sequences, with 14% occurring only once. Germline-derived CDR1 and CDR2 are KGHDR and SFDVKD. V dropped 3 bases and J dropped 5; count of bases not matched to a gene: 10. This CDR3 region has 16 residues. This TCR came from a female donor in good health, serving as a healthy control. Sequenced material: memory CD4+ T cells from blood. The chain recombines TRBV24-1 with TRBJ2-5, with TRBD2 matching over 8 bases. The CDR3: CATSDRRAGAVETQYF. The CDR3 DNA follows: TGTGCCACCAGTGATCGTCGAGCGGGAGCTGTGGAGACCCAGTACTTC.